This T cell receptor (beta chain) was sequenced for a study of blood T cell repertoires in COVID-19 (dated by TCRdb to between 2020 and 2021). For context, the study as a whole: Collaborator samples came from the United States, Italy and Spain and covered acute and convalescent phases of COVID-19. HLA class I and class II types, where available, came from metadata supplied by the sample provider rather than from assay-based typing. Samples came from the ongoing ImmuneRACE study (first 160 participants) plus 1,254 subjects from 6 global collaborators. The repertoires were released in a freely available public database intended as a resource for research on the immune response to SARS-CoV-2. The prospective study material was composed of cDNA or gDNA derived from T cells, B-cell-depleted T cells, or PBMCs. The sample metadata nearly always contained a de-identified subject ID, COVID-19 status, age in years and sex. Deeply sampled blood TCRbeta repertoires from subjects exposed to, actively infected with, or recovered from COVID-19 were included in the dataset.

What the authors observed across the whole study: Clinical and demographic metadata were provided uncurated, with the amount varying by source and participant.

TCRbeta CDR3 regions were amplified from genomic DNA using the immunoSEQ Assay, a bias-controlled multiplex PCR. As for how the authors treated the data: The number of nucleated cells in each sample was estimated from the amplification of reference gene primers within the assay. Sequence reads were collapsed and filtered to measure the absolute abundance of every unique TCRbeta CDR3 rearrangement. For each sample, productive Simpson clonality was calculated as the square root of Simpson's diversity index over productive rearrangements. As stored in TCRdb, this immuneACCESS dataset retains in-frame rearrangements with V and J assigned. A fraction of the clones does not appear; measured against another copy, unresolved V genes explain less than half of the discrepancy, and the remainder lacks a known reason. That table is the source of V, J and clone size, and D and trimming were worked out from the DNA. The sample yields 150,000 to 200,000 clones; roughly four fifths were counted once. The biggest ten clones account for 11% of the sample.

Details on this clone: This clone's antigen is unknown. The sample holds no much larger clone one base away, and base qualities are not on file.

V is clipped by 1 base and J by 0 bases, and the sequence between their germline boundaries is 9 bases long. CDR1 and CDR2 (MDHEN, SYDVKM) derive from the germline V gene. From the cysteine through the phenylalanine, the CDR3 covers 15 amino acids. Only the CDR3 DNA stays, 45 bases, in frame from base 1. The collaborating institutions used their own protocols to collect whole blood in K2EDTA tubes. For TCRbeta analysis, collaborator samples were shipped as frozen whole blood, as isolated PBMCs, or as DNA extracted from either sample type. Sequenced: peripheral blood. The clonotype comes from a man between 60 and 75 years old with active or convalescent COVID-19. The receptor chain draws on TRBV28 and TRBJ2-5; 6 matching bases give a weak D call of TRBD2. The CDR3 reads CASSLSGEYQETQYF. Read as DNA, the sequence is TGTGCCAGCAGTTTATCGGGGGAATACCAAGAGACCCAGTACTTC.